Listed here are 21 T cell receptor beta chains from one sample, sequenced in a study of OX40 agonist ivuxolimab in advanced cancers. Clones were read by immunoSEQ multiplex PCR, and TCRdb kept only the in-frame ones, dropping some. The table has fewer than 65,000 clones, just over 85% seen once. The material sequenced was CD4+ or CD8+ T cells sorted from blood, taken in a trial of the OX40 agonist ivuxolimab. The source is an adult with an advanced solid tumor such as melanoma, head and neck, liver or kidney cancer.

The chain recombines TRBV5-1 with TRBJ1-1; a weak D match, TRBD1 (6 bases). Germline loops: CDR1 SGHRS, CDR2 YFSETQ. The CDR3 runs to 14 residues. Trimming cost V 0 bases and J 1 base, with 7 bases left between them. The CDR3 DNA sequence: TGCGCCAGCAGCTTGGGACAGGAGAACACTGAAGCTTTCTTT. Amino acid sequence: CASSLGQENTEAFF.

This chain links TRBV7-2 with TRBJ2-7; 8 bases fit TRBD2. V was pared by 2 bases and J by 2 bases, with 5 bases of the junction left unmatched. Germline values: CDR1 SGHTA, CDR2 FQGNSA. There are 15 residues in the CDR3. The CDR3 DNA reads TGTGCCAGCAGCTTATCAGCGGGAGCGACCTACGAGCAGTACTTC. Its translation is CASSLSAGATYEQYF.

The rearrangement joins TRBV11-2 to TRBJ1-4, with 7 bases fitting TRBD1. V was clipped by 5 bases and J by 7 bases; unmatched bases: 16. The CDR3 runs to 17 residues. Germline V gene sequence: CDR1 SGHAT, CDR2 FQNNGV. CDR3 amino acids: CASSRPAQGVNTEKLFF. CDR3 DNA: TGTGCCAGCAGCCGACCAGCGCAGGGGGTGAATACTGAAAAACTGTTTTTT.

V usage is TRBV28 and J usage is TRBJ1-1; D unresolved. V was cut by 6 bases and J by 2 bases, with 10 bases left in between. The length of the CDR3 is 13 residues. Germline CDR1 reads MDHEN; CDR2 reads SYDVKM. CDR3 DNA: TGTGCCAGCAGCGCGGCGGCCAACACTGAAGCTTTCTTT. Translation: CASSAAANTEAFF.

The chain uses TRBV7-8 and TRBJ2-7; 7 bases are shared with TRBD2. The V segment lost 8 bases and the J segment 0 bases; nucleotides outside the gene matches: 7. Per germline, CDR1 SGHVS and CDR2 FQNEAQ. CDR3 length equals 14 residues. The CDR3 nucleotides are TGTGCCAGCCGGGGAGGGTTTCCCTCCTACGAGCAGTACTTC. Residues: CASRGGFPSYEQYF.

J is TRBJ2-5 and V is TRBV18, with D possibly called TRBD1 or TRBD2 (5 bases each). Trimming removed 5 bases at V and 3 bases at J, with 13 bases between. CDR1 is KGHSH and CDR2 is LQKENI in the germline V gene. CDR3 length equals 14 residues. This CDR3 reads CASSKVGDEETQYF. The DNA for the CDR3 is TGTGCCAGCTCAAAAGTGGGGGACGAAGAGACCCAGTACTTC.

A note on this clone: At one end, the junction sequence differs from germline, possibly due to a read error. The chain employs TRBV6-6 and TRBJ2-7, with D possibly being TRBD2 (5 bases). The CDR3 consists of 12 residues. Germline CDR1 and CDR2: MNHNY and SVGAGI (reference sequence). The CDR3 reads CASSDGDSRRNF. The CDR3 coding sequence is TGTGCCAGCAGTGATGGGGATAGCAGGAGGAACTTC.

Details on this clone: The same CDR3 arises from other DNA sequences in this sample as well. CDR3 loop: CASGRGDHTGELFF. The CDR3 coding sequence is TGTGCTAGTGGGCGGGGGGATCATACCGGGGAGCTGTTTTTT. The chain couples TRBV12-5 to TRBJ2-2; TRBD2 aligns across 8 bases. Germline loops: CDR1 LGHNT, CDR2 FRNRAP. V shed 6 bases and J 5 bases; nucleotides not matched to a gene: 5. The CDR3 is made up of 14 amino acids.

The chain recombines TRBV16 with TRBJ1-5; D is unclear. CDR1 and CDR2 from the germline V gene are KGHSY and FQNENV. V was shortened by 3 bases and J by 1 base, with 10 bases between the two germline ends. This CDR3 is built from 15 residues. CDR3 sequence: CASSHKSASNQPQHF. CDR3 bases: TGTGCCAGCAGCCATAAATCTGCGAGCAATCAGCCCCAGCATTTT.

The genes are TRBV5-1 and TRBJ2-5, with 8 bases lining up with TRBD1. CDR1 is SGHRS and CDR2 is YFSETQ in the germline V gene. The trim removed 4 bases at V and 4 bases at J, leaving 6 bases unmatched. This CDR3 spans 14 amino acids. CDR3 loop: CASSEGQGRETQYF. In nucleotides, the CDR3 is TGCGCCAGCAGCGAAGGACAGGGTAGAGAGACCCAGTACTTC.

J is TRBJ2-3 and V is TRBV5-1; 9 nucleotides align to TRBD2. This CDR3 has 15 residues. Germline CDR1 and CDR2: SGHRS and YFSETQ. The V and J ends lost 1 base and 3 bases, in that order; junction bases with no gene match: 3. The CDR3 region has the DNA TGCGCCAGCAGCTTGACTAGCGGGTGGACAGATACGCAGTATTTT. Translation gives CASSLTSGWTDTQYF.

The count of this clone is one. CDR3 residues: CASSPVPEGGYTF. CDR3 bases: TGTGCCAGCAGTCCGGTCCCTGAGGGAGGCTACACCTTC. V and J are TRBV27 and TRBJ1-2, with D unclear. CDR1 and CDR2 from the germline V gene are MNHEY and SMNVEV (reference sequence). Trimming pared 5 bases from V and 8 bases from J, leaving 15 bases between. The CDR3 runs 13 residues.

This CDR3 reads CASLHDRLNTEAFF. In DNA form, the CDR3 reads TGTGCCAGCTTACACGACAGACTGAACACTGAAGCTTTCTTT. V usage is TRBV18 and J usage is TRBJ1-1; the D gene is possibly TRBD1 (5 bases). V gave up 7 bases and J gave up 0 bases, with 12 bases separating them. The CDR3 loop spans 14 amino acids. Per germline, CDR1 KGHSH and CDR2 LQKENI.

This chain links TRBV6-6 with TRBJ2-1; perhaps TRBD2 as D (6 bases). Germline assignment: CDR1 MNHNY and CDR2 SVGAGI (reference sequence). The length of the CDR3 is 14 residues. The ends were cut back, 6 bases at V and 7 bases at J, with 16 bases in the middle. CDR3 region: CASSHLRDGNEQFF. The CDR3 DNA sequence: TGTGCCAGCAGCCACCTGCGGGACGGTAATGAGCAGTTCTTC.

The genes are TRBV18 and TRBJ1-3, with D maybe TRBD1 (5 bases). The germline gives CDR1 KGHSH, CDR2 LQKENI. The CDR3 consists of 17 residues. Trimming removed 2 bases at V and 4 bases at J, with 18 bases between. In nucleotides, the CDR3 is TGTGCCAGCTCACCATCCCCTCCCGCCGGGACGGGAAACACCATATATTTT. This encodes CASSPSPPAGTGNTIYF.

This chain uses TRBV2 with TRBJ2-3, with 8 bases lining up with TRBD1. The V segment lost 9 bases and the J segment 2 bases; nucleotides outside the gene matches: 13. The CDR3 totals 16 residues. Germline V lookup: CDR1 SNHLY, CDR2 FYNNEI. The CDR3 spells CARGQGVSEDTDTQYF. The DNA for the CDR3 is TGTGCCAGAGGACAGGGCGTTTCGGAGGACACAGATACGCAGTATTTT.

The chain combines TRBV5-1 with TRBJ2-1, with D perhaps matching TRBD2 (5 bases). V gave up 5 bases and J gave up 3 bases, with 15 bases separating them. CDR1 SGHRS and CDR2 YFSETQ come from the germline V gene. This CDR3 is built from 15 residues. The CDR3 is CASSKDSKNYNEQFF. CDR3 DNA: TGCGCCAGCAGTAAGGACTCAAAGAACTACAATGAGCAGTTCTTC.

This clone was recorded once. The V call is TRBV18, the J call TRBJ2-1; 10 bases match TRBD2. V shed 1 base, J shed 3 bases, and the junction held 6 bases outside the gene matches. There are 17 residues in the CDR3. The germline V gene encodes CDR1 KGHSH and CDR2 LQKENI. The CDR3 coding sequence is TGTGCCAGCTCACCACTATCGACTAGCGGGTACTACAATGAGCAGTTCTTC. It encodes CASSPLSTSGYYNEQFF.

This chain joins TRBV6-5 and TRBJ2-2; D gene ambiguous. The CDR3 runs to 14 residues. CDR1 MNHEY and CDR2 SVGAGI come from the germline V gene. Trimming shortened V by 6 bases and J by 5 bases, and 13 bases separated the two germline ends. The CDR3 reads CASSHLPGTGELFF. The CDR3 DNA reads as TGTGCCAGCAGCCACCTACCTGGGACCGGGGAGCTGTTTTTT.

V is TRBV5-1 and J is TRBJ2-2; unclear D gene. V lost 4 bases and J 7 bases, leaving 11 bases between the germline ends. Germline-derived CDR1 and CDR2 are SGHRS and YFSETQ. The CDR3 length is 13 residues. The CDR3 nucleotides read TGCGCCAGCAGCCCGGGCGTGGGCGGGGAGCTGTTTTTT. Its protein is CASSPGVGGELFF.

CDR3 DNA sequence: TGTGCCAGCAGCGTGAGCGGGAGCAACAATGAGCAGTTCTTC. Translated, it gives CASSVSGSNNEQFF. The chain combines TRBV9 with TRBJ2-1; 8 bases map to TRBD2. The CDR3 loop spans 14 amino acids. Per germline, CDR1 SGDLS and CDR2 YYNGEE. V lost 2 bases and J lost 5; bases outside the gene matches: 3.